A single sample gave rise to the 28 T cell receptor beta chains below, sequenced in a study of tumor-infiltrating lymphocytes in primary liver carcinoma. Alongside blood RNA obtained from unsorted whole blood, germline DNA was also extracted. From approximately 490 ng total RNA, TCR beta cDNA was generated with a primer in the constant region. It was through three nested multiplex PCR rounds of slightly modified ARM-PCR that TCR beta libraries arose. The first two PCR rounds used TRBV1-TRBV30 forward primers with a C-beta reverse primer, approximately 11 cycles each. TCRdb reprocessed the multiplex PCR reads with MiXCR, giving one entry per CDR3 protein. The table lists about 200,000 distinct CDR3 sequences, less than 65% of them singletons. Sequences were obtained from peripheral blood. These receptors were collected from a woman aged 55-70 years with primary liver carcinoma and hepatitis B virus infection.

This clonotype occurred many times. The V and J genes are TRBV29-1 and TRBJ2-1, with 10 positions matching TRBD2. Germline V CDR1 and CDR2: SQVTM, ANQGSEA. V lost 5 bases to trimming and J lost 2 bases; unmatched junction nucleotides: 3. This CDR3 is 14 amino acids long. CDR3 region: CSVPGTSAYNEQFF. The CDR3 bases are TGCAGCGTTCCGGGGACTAGCGCCTACAATGAGCAGTTCTTC.

The chain combines TRBV24-1 with TRBJ2-6, with TRBD2 matching 7 bases. CDR1 KGHDR and CDR2 SFDVKD come from the germline V gene. The V gene end was trimmed by 4 bases and the J gene end by 3 bases; junction bases not matched to a gene: 5. The CDR3 loop spans 16 amino acids. CDR3 DNA sequence: TGTGCCACCAGTGACCGGGGGGAGCGTGGGGCCAACGTCCTGACTTTC. Its translation is CATSDRGERGANVLTF.

This chain joins TRBV11-2 and TRBJ2-7; 13 bases are a match to TRBD2. Germline values: CDR1 SGHAT, CDR2 FQNNGV. J lost 2 bases, V lost 8 bases, and 15 bases had no gene match. The CDR3 totals 18 residues. DNA of the CDR3: TGTGCCAGCTGCGGACCGGGACTAGCGGGACTCCTTCCCTACGAGCAGTACTTC. Amino acid sequence: CASCGPGLAGLLPYEQYF.

This clonotype was detected only once. The rearrangement joins TRBV28 to TRBJ2-1, with 12 bases fitting TRBD2. The V and J ends lost 6 bases and 8 bases, in that order; junction bases with no gene match: 11. This CDR3 contains 16 residues. Germline CDR1 reads MDHEN; CDR2 reads SYDVKM. CDR3 DNA: TGTGCCAGCAGACCAAGGACTAGCGGGATTATCTATGAGCAGTTCTTC. Translation: CASRPRTSGIIYEQFF.

With respect to this clonotype: At one of its ends the junction is not consistent with the germline gene, which may arise from a read error. This rearrangement joins TRBV6-2 or TRBV6-3 to TRBJ2-7; 9 bases agree with TRBD1. The CDR3 runs to 17 residues. Germline CDR1 is MNHEY and CDR2 is SVGEGT. The CDR3 region is CAISTPPGQGSSYEEYF. The DNA of the CDR3 is TGTGCCATCAGTACCCCCCCCGGACAGGGGAGCTCCTACGAGGAGTACTTC.

Ten or more counts support this clonotype. J is TRBJ1-6 and V is TRBV14; D not certain. CDR1 is SGHDN and CDR2 is FVKESK in the germline V gene. This CDR3 has 14 residues. Trimming took off 4 bases at V and 6 bases at J, with 10 bases between the two ends. CDR3 sequence reads: CASSLFRINSPLHF. CDR3 in DNA: TGTGCCAGCAGCCTGTTCAGGATTAATTCACCCCTCCACTTT.

Many counts were recorded for this clonotype. V is TRBV6-1 and J is TRBJ2-7; 8 bases line up with TRBD1. This CDR3 has 15 residues. Per the germline V gene, CDR1 is MNHNS and CDR2 is SASEGT. V lost 2 bases to trimming and J lost 1 base; unmatched junction nucleotides: 4. The CDR3 loop reads CASSEPDRASYEQYF. The CDR3 nucleotides read TGTGCCAGCAGTGAACCGGACAGGGCTTCCTACGAGCAGTACTTC.

As concerns this clonotype: At one end the junction does not follow the germline gene, possibly because of a read error. V gene TRBV14 combines with J gene TRBJ2-7, with 9 bases that match TRBD1. This CDR3 has 15 residues. The V gene's germline CDR1 is SGHDN and CDR2 FVKESK. The CDR3 region is CDSSLRRTGAYEQYF. Written as DNA, the CDR3 is TGTGACAGCAGCCTACGCCGGACAGGGGCCTACGAGCAGTACTTC.

This clonotype was seen repeatedly, ten times or more. This chain links TRBV11-2 with TRBJ2-5; D tentatively fits TRBD1 or TRBD2 (5 bases each). V lost 4 bases to trimming and J lost 5 bases, with 23 bases between them. This CDR3 is 17 amino acids long. CDR1 is SGHAT and CDR2 is FQNNGV in the germline V gene. DNA of the CDR3: TGTGCCAGCAGCTCCTCTCTAGGGGCGGACCCGGGGGAGACCCAGTACTTC. It yields the protein CASSSSLGADPGETQYF.

As to this clonotype: The missing conserved phenylalanine or tryptophan at the end of this CDR3 makes a read error likely. This chain links TRBV29-1 with TRBJ2-6; D gene uncertain. V gave up 3 bases and J gave up 0 bases, with 0 bases separating them. CDR1 and CDR2 (germline): SQVTM, ANQGSEA. This CDR3 has 12 amino acids. The CDR3 is CSVDSGANVLTC. The CDR3 DNA reads TGCAGCGTTGACTCTGGGGCCAACGTCCTGACTTGC.

V and J are TRBV11-1 and TRBJ2-3; the match to TRBD2 covers 11 bases. This CDR3 spans 15 amino acids. With V trimmed by 10 bases and J by 6 bases, 12 bases remained unmatched. Germline CDR1 and CDR2: SGHAT and FQDESV (reference sequence). In DNA, the CDR3 is TGTGCCAATAGCCCTAGCGGGAGGCGTACGGATACGCAGTATTTT. Its translation is CANSPSGRRTDTQYF.

This clonotype appeared a few times. V usage is TRBV19 and J usage is TRBJ2-3; no clear D gene. CDR1 is LNHDA, CDR2 SQIVND, per germline (reference sequence). Trimming pared 3 bases from V and 1 base from J, leaving 11 bases between. The CDR3 is 15 amino acids. The CDR3 protein is CASSIFGSGTDTQYF. For the CDR3, the DNA is TGTGCCAGTAGTATTTTTGGGTCGGGCACAGATACGCAGTATTTT.

Regarding this clonotype: One end of the junction fails to match germline, which may point to a read error. This chain uses TRBV5-1 with TRBJ1-2; tentative D call: TRBD1 (6 bases). There are 15 residues in the CDR3. Per germline, CDR1 SGHRS and CDR2 YFSETQ. Here the CDR3 DNA reads TGCGCCAACAGCTTGTGGACAGAGAAGACGTATGGCTACACCTTC. The encoded protein is CANSLWTEKTYGYTF. Together with reference TRBV5-1 and TRBJ1-2, the CDR3 gives the full variable domain: KAGVTQTPRYLIKTRGQQVTLSCSPISGHRSVSWYQQTPGQGLQFLFEYFSETQRNKGNFPGRFSGRQFSNSRSEMNVSTLELGDSALYLCANSLWTEKTYGYTFGSGTRLTVV.

This rearrangement joins TRBV5-1 to TRBJ2-3; D is possibly TRBD1 or TRBD2 (5 bases each). Germline V CDR1 and CDR2: SGHRS, YFSETQ. The CDR3 totals 16 residues. The V end lost 4 bases, the J end lost 0 bases, and 15 bases lay between the germline ends. The CDR3 sequence: CASSPGTSSSTDTQYF. The CDR3 DNA reads as TGCGCCAGCAGCCCAGGGACCTCCTCTAGCACAGATACGCAGTATTTT.

This clonotype was observed a single time. Here the CDR3 omits its conserved ending phenylalanine or tryptophan, so a read error is the likely source. The rearrangement links TRBV11-2 to TRBJ2-2, with D hard to call. V lost 3 bases to trimming and J lost 1 base, with 15 bases between them. The CDR3 is 17 amino acids. Germline V gives CDR1 SGHAT, CDR2 FQNNGV. CDR3: CASSFNRANVNTGELFI. The DNA for the CDR3 is TGTGCCAGCAGCTTTAATAGGGCTAACGTGAACACCGGGGAGCTGTTTATT.

Points on this clonotype: This could be a read error, since a much larger clone is one nucleotide away. The chain carries TRBV11-2 and TRBJ1-3, with 9 bases aligning to TRBD1. The germline V gene has CDR1 SGHAT and CDR2 FQNNGV. CDR3 length: 18 amino acids. CDR3 DNA sequence: TGTGCCAGCAGCCGGAGGGGGGGACAGGGACACTCTGGAAACATCATATATTTT. The encoded protein is CASSRRGGQGHSGNIIYF.

Concerning this clonotype itself: At one of its ends the junction is not consistent with the germline gene, which may arise from a read error. The rearrangement links TRBV11-2 to TRBJ2-7; 9 positions match TRBD1. CDR1 SGHAT and CDR2 FQNNGV come from the germline V gene. CDR3 length: 14 amino acids. The CDR3 DNA follows: TGTGCCAGCAGCACTCGGGACAGGGTCTACGAACAGTACTTC. Amino acids: CASSTRDRVYEQYF.

Regarding this clonotype: Being one base from a much bigger clone, this may be a read error. The chain is built from TRBV11-2 and TRBJ1-5; D perhaps matches TRBD1 (6 bases). The germline CDR1 and CDR2 sequences are SGHAT and FQNNGV. The CDR3 runs 17 residues. As DNA, the CDR3 is TGTGCCAGCAGCTTAGTAGGGGTAACAGGGAGCAATAAGCCCCAGCATTTT. Translating it yields CASSLVGVTGSNKPQHF.

Concerning this clonotype: Since the CDR3 does not end with the conserved phenylalanine or tryptophan, this likely comes from a read error. This sequence joins TRBV5-1 and TRBJ2-1, with TRBD2 matching over 9 bases. Germline-derived CDR1 and CDR2 are SGHRS and YFSETQ. The CDR3 contains 12 residues. The J segment lost 9 bases and the V segment lost 4 bases, leaving 2 bases of the junction unmatched. CDR3 DNA sequence: TGCGCCAGCAGCCCGACTAGCGGTGAGCAGTTCCTC. It is translated as CASSPTSGEQFL.

In this sample, this clonotype turned up a few times. A much larger clone is a single base away; this may be a read error. V gene TRBV29-1 combines with J gene TRBJ2-1; D is unclear. The CDR3 totals 11 residues. Germline loops: CDR1 SQVTM, CDR2 ANQGSEA. DNA of the CDR3: TGCAGCGGTGAAGGTGGGCGTGAGCAGTTCTTC. Its protein product is CSGEGGREQFF.

V gene TRBV7-9 combines with J gene TRBJ1-2; 9 nucleotides line up with TRBD1. This CDR3 contains 13 residues. In germline, CDR1 is SEHNR, CDR2 FQNEAQ (reference sequence). Trimming removed 5 bases from V and 8 bases from J; junction bases left unmatched: 6. The DNA for the CDR3 is TGTGCCAGCAGCGCGGGACAGGGATACGGCTACACCTTC. Amino acid sequence: CASSAGQGYGYTF.

In regard to this clonotype: A much larger clone is a single base away; this may be a read error. CDR3 bases: TGTGCCAGCAGAGTGGTGAGGGACACCGGGGAGCTGTTTTTT. As protein: CASRVVRDTGELFF. The J gene is TRBJ2-2, the V gene TRBV6-5; possible D gene TRBD2, 5 bases. The CDR3 spans 14 residues. V lost 6 bases and J 3 bases, leaving 11 bases between the germline ends. Germline V gene lookup returns CDR1 MNHEY and CDR2 SVGAGI.

This clonotype occurred once. A much larger clone sits a single nucleotide away, making a read error possible. The V call is TRBV10-3, the J call TRBJ2-1; D is perhaps TRBD1 (5 bases). The CDR3 sequence is 13 residues long. Germline CDR1 ENHRY, CDR2 SYGVKD. CDR3 sequence: CTISDSSLNEQFF. CDR3 coding DNA: TGTACCATCAGTGACAGTTCACTCAATGAGCAGTTCTTC.

A few counts support this clonotype. V usage is TRBV4-2 and J usage is TRBJ2-2; D may be TRBD2 (5 bases). This CDR3 contains 15 residues. Germline assignment: CDR1 LGHNA and CDR2 YNFKEQ. Trimming left V 9 bases short and J 1 base short, with 15 bases between. DNA of the CDR3: TGTGCCAGTACCCTAGGGAGCGGGAACACCGGGGAGCTGTTTTTT. This gives the protein CASTLGSGNTGELFF.

This clonotype was observed a few times. At one end, the junction sequence differs from germline, possibly due to a read error. The V gene is TRBV7-9, the J gene TRBJ2-7; 7 bases are shared with TRBD2. The CDR3 contains 14 residues. CDR1 is SEHNR, CDR2 FQNEAQ, per germline (reference sequence). The CDR3 region is CAGSNSGLSYEQYF. CDR3 in DNA: TGTGCCGGCAGCAATAGCGGGCTCTCCTACGAGCAGTACTTC.

Of note for this clonotype: At one boundary the junction diverges from the germline segment, which might be a read error. V gene TRBV5-1 combines with J gene TRBJ2-3, with 14 bases matching TRBD2. The germline CDR1 and CDR2 sequences are SGHRS and YFSETQ. There are 17 residues in the CDR3. For the CDR3, the DNA is TGCGCCAGCACCGAGACTAGCGGGAGGGCCTCGGGAGATACGCACTATTTT. Protein: CASTETSGRASGDTHYF.

Concerning this clonotype: A read error may account for a junction end that differs from germline. V usage is TRBV4-1 and J usage is TRBJ2-7; D is ambiguous. This CDR3 contains 14 residues. Germline CDR1 is MGHRA and CDR2 is YSYEKL. CDR3 residues: CDSSQPRTPYEQYF. Written as DNA, the CDR3 is TGCGACAGCAGTCAACCCAGGACCCCCTACGAGCAGTACTTC.

Worth noting for this clonotype: The conserved phenylalanine or tryptophan is not found at the CDR3 terminus, so this likely reflects a read error. The DNA is left out, because the CDR3 cannot be placed on it with certainty; the CDR3 is given as TCRdb lists it. Here the CDR3 reads CSVEGGKAEAIC. The rearrangement links TRBV29-1 to TRBJ1-1; whether TRBD1, the table's D call, matches the DNA was not checked. The germline CDR1 and CDR2 sequences are SQVTM and ANQGSEA. The length of the CDR3 is 12 amino acids, counting both ends.